This TCR beta chain derives from a study of cytomegalovirus exposure and HLA in healthy donors. Germline V CDR1 and CDR2: MNHEY, SVGAGI. The junction had 11 bases not matched to a gene; V was cut back by 6 bases and J by 6 bases. This CDR3 has 14 amino acids. This clone was seen more than once but under ten times. PCR used 60 Vbeta primers and 13 Jbeta primers. The assay was immunoSEQ multiplex PCR, and TCRdb's table has in-frame clones only and misses some. The sample has approximately 170,000 clones, around 74% seen once. The TCR was taken from a female donor in good health and CMV-seronegative. V is TRBV6-5 and J is TRBJ2-7; 7 bases align to TRBD1. Sequenced sample: PBMCs. The CDR3 spells CASRRGQAPLEQYF. The CDR3 DNA sequence: TGTGCCAGCAGGAGAGGACAGGCACCCCTCGAGCAGTACTTC.